This T cell receptor (beta chain) is from a study of T cell repertoires in cytomegalovirus infection. Study details: Matching HLA type and CMV infection were both indicated by public TCR beta signatures.

Germline lookup yields CDR1 DFQATT and CDR2 SNEGSKA (reference sequence). The CDR3 totals 14 residues. MiXCR, applied by TCRdb to the reads, yields one record per CDR3 protein. The sample contains about 240,000 distinct CDR3 sequences, roughly 6.5% of which appear only once. This clonotype was seen at least ten times. At one end, the junction sequence differs from germline, possibly due to a read error. J is TRBJ2-2 and V is TRBV20-1, with D possibly being TRBD2 (5 bases). The sequenced sample was PBMCs. The TCR was taken from a human donor in good health (CMV status not recorded). Some clones in this sample may be carry-over from other donors' samples. The CDR3 is CSVRGFLNTGELFF. The CDR3 nucleotides are TGCAGTGTTAGAGGGTTCCTGAACACCGGGGAGCTGTTTTTT.